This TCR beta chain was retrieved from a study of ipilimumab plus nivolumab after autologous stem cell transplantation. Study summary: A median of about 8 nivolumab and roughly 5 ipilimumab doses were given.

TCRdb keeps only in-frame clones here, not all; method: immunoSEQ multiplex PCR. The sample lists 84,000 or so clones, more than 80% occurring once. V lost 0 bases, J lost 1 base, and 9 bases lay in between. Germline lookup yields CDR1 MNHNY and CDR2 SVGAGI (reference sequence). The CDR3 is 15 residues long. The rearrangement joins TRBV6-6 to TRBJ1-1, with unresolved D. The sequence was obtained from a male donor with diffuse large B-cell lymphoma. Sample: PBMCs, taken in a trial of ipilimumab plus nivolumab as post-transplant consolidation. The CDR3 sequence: CASSYSFAENTEAFF. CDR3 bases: TGTGCCAGCAGTTACTCGTTCGCAGAGAACACTGAAGCTTTCTTT.